This T cell receptor (beta chain) appears in the sequencing data of a study of blood T cell repertoires in COVID-19. Overall study: T cells, B-cell-depleted T cells, or PBMCs supplied cDNA or gDNA.

The CDR3 is 13 residues long. The germline V gene has CDR1 SQVTM and CDR2 ANQGSEA. Trimming took 3 bases from V and 3 from J, leaving 8 bases between them. Measured with immunoSEQ multiplex PCR; TCRdb has only the in-frame clones, and not every one. Altogether about 120,000 clones are present, 75% to 80% being singletons, with the ten largest covering 7.9%. The source is a human donor in a cohort sampled during active COVID-19. The material sequenced was peripheral blood. The genes are TRBV29-1 and TRBJ2-2, with D perhaps TRBD1 (5 bases). The CDR3 DNA reads as TGCAGCGTTGAGACAGAAGACACCGGGGAGCTGTTTTTT. Encoded protein: CSVETEDTGELFF.